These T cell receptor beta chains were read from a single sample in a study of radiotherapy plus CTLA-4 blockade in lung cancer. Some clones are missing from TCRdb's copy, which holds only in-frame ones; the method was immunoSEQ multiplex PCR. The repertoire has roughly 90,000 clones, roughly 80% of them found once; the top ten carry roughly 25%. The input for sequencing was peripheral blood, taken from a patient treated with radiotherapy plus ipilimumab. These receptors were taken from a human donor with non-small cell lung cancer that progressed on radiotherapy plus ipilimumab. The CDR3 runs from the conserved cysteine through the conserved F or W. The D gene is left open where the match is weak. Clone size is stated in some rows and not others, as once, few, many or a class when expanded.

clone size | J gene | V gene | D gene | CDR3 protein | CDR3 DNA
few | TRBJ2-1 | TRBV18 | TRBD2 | CASSGLAGGGNEQFF | TGTGCCAGCTCAGGACTAGCGGGAGGTGGTAATGAGCAGTTCTTC
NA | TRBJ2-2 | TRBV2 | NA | CASSDRAGDFTGELFF | TGTGCCAGCAGTGACAGGGCAGGGGATTTCACCGGGGAGCTGTTTTTT
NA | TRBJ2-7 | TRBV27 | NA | CASSLAGVDSTYEQYF | TGTGCCAGCAGTTTAGCAGGGGTCGACTCTACCTACGAGCAGTACTTC
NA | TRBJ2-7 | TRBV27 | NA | CASSYGVSYEQYF | TGTGCCAGCAGTTATGGGGTATCCTACGAGCAGTACTTC
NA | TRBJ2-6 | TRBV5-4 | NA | CASSGRGSGANVLTF | TGTGCCAGCAGCGGCAGGGGCTCTGGGGCCAACGTCCTGACTTTC
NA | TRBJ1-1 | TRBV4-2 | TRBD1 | CASSQADRVDTEAFF | TGTGCCAGCAGCCAGGCGGACAGGGTGGACACTGAAGCTTTCTTT
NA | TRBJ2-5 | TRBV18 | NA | CASSQMGAAQYF | TGTGCCAGCTCACAAATGGGAGCGGCCCAGTACTTC
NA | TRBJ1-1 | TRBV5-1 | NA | CATRGWWWNTEAFF | TGCGCCACCCGTGGGTGGTGGTGGAACACTGAAGCTTTCTTT
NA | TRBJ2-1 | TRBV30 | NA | CAWTRDGSYNEQFF | TGTGCCTGGACCAGGGACGGATCCTACAATGAGCAGTTCTTC
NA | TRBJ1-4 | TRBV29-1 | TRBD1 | CSVVQGQAEKLFF | TGCAGCGTGGTACAGGGGCAGGCTGAAAAACTGTTTTTT
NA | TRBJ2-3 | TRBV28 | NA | CASGGNTDTQYF | TGTGCCTCTGGCGGTAACACAGATACGCAGTATTTT
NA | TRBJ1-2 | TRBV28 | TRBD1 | CASSPDRGNYGYTF | TGTGCCAGCAGCCCCGACAGGGGGAACTATGGCTACACCTTC
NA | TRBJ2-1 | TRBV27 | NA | CASSPASVMTYNEQFF | TGTGCCAGCAGCCCGGCGTCAGTCATGACCTACAATGAGCAGTTCTTC
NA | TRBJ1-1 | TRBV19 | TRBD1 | CASSMGFGAGGMNTEAFF | TGTGCCAGTAGTATGGGTTTTGGGGCAGGGGGGATGAACACTGAAGCTTTCTTT
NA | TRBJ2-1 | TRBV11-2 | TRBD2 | CASSARTSGRAGEQFF | TGTGCCAGCAGCGCCAGGACTAGCGGGAGGGCCGGGGAGCAGTTCTTC
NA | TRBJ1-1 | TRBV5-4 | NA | CASSLDSSGAATEAFF | TGTGCCAGCAGCTTGGACTCCTCGGGGGCCGCCACTGAAGCTTTCTTT
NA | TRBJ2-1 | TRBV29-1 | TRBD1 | CSVVVGTGRWEQFF | TGCAGCGTTGTTGTCGGGACAGGGAGATGGGAGCAGTTCTTC
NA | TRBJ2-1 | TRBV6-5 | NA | CAPDTDNEQFF | TGTGCCCCGGACACAGACAATGAGCAGTTCTTC
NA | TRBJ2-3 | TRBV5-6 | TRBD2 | CASSLSTSGGRQYF | TGTGCCAGCAGCTTGTCTACTAGCGGGGGTCGGCAGTATTTT
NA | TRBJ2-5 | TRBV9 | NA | CASSVKGGKETQYF | TGTGCCAGCAGCGTAAAGGGGGGCAAAGAGACCCAGTACTTC
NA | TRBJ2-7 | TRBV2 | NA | CASSVSSFDEQYF | TGTGCCAGCAGTGTCAGCTCATTCGACGAGCAGTACTTC
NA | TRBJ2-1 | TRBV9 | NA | CASSVRGEWAYNEQFF | TGTGCCAGCAGCGTAAGGGGGGAGTGGGCCTACAATGAGCAGTTCTTC